A selection of T cell receptor beta chains follows, all from one sample in a study of blood T cells in healthy people across ages. TCRdb reprocessed the 5' RACE reads with MiXCR, giving one entry per CDR3 protein. Among approximately 810,000 distinct CDR3 sequences listed, under 30% were seen once. Sequencing used blood. These receptors originate from an elderly woman in good health. CDR3s include the opening cysteine and the closing phenylalanine or tryptophan.

CASRPQERGEKLFF TRBV28 14
CASSQDPYTSYNEQFF TRBV4-3 16
CASSEFSARRNTEAFF TRBV10-1 16
CASSEGQANTEAFF TRBV5-1 14
CASSPPSSGETGELFF TRBV18 16
CAWSRGTTATDTQYF TRBV30 15
CASSLGIWYEQFF TRBV6-5 13
CSARDWGGAGLDEKLFF TRBV20-1 17
CASGGREGEKLFF TRBV7-2 13
CASSPPRSGISNEQFF TRBV18 16
CASSQVAGRHTQYF TRBV3-1 14
CATSISSGQETQYF TRBV24-1 14
CAWSSRDLRDEQFF TRBV30 14
CTSSEKRDSVYGYTF TRBV7-6 15
CSASTSRYSRQTPSTDTQYF TRBV20-1 20
CARSWGDRLNTEAFF TRBV5-8 15
CASSPTASSYEQYF TRBV6-5 14
CASSQVYNLGNSYNEQFF TRBV3-1 18
CASSGGLAGDNEQFF TRBV7-2 15
CASRLRPNQPQHF TRBV12-3/TRBV12-4 13
CANKERGLSSYEQYF TRBV2 15
CASSLASTGLSYEQYF TRBV7-2 16
CASRGAGSRTQYF TRBV6-2/TRBV6-3 13
CASSTAGLTPREKLFF TRBV7-9 16
CASSHSPNTGELFF TRBV3-1 14
CASARDSLYEQYF TRBV13 13
CASRARGPGANVLTF TRBV6-5 15
CASRNNDRSANYGYTF TRBV6-2/TRBV6-3 16
CSVGLPPGNYGYTF TRBV29-1 14
CASSLTGIGQPQHF TRBV12-3/TRBV12-4 14
CASRPGTSGNEQFF TRBV6-5 14
CASSPRRQNTGELFF TRBV7-2 15
CAGSPDSLYGYTF TRBV6-2/TRBV6-3 13
CASSWGTSRSSYNEQFF TRBV6-5 17
CASSPQKTGANVLTF TRBV18 15